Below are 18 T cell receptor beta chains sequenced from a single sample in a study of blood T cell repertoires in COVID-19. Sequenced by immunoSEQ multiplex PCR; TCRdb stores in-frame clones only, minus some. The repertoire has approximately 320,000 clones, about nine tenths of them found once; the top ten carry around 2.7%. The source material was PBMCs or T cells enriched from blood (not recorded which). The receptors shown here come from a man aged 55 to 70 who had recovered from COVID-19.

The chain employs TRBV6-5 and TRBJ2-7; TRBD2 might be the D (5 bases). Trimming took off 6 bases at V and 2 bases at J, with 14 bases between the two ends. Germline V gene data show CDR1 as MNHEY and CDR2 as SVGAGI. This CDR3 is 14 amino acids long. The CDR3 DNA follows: TGTGCCAGCAGGGACCTAGCAGGACCCTACGAGCAGTACTTC. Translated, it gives CASRDLAGPYEQYF.

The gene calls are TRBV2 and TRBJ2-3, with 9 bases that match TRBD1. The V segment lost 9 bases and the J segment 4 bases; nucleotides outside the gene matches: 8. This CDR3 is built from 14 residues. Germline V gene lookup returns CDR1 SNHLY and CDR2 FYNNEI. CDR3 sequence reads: CASLNRGLSDTQYF. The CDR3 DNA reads TGTGCCAGTTTAAACAGGGGGCTCTCAGATACGCAGTATTTT.

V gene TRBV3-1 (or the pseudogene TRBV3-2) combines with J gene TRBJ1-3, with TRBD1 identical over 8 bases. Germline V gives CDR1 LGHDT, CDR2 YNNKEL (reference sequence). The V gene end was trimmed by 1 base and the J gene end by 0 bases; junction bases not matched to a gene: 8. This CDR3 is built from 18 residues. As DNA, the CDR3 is TGTGCCAGCAGCCAAGTACCCGGACAGGGCTACTCTGGAAACACCATATATTTT. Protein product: CASSQVPGQGYSGNTIYF.

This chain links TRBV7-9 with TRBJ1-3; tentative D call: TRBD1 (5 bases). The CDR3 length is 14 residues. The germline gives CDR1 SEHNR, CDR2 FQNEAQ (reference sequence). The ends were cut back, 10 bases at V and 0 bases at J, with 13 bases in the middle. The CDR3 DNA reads TGTGCCATACGGACGGGACTCTCTGGAAACACCATATATTTT. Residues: CAIRTGLSGNTIYF.

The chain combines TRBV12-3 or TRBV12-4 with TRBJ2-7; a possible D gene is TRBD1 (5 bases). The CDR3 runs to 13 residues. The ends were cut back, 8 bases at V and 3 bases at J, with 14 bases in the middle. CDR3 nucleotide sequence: TGTGCCAGCTGCTATAGGGGATGCTACGAGCAGTACTTC. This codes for CASCYRGCYEQYF.

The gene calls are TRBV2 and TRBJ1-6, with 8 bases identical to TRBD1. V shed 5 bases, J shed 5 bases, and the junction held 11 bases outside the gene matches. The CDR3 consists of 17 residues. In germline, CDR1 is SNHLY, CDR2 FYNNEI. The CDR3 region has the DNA TGTGCCAGCAGTAGTACGATGGACAGGGCCGATAATTCACCCCTCCACTTT. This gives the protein CASSSTMDRADNSPLHF.

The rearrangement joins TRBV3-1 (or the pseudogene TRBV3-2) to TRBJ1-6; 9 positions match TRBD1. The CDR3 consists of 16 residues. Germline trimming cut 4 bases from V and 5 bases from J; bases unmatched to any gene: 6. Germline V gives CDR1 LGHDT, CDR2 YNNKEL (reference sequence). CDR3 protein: CASSPPRTGDNSPLHF. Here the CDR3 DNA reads TGTGCCAGCAGCCCACCAAGGACAGGGGATAATTCACCCCTCCACTTT.

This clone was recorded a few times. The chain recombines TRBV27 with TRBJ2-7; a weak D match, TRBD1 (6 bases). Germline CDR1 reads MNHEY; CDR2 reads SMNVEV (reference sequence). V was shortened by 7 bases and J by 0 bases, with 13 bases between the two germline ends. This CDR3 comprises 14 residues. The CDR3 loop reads CASTPLGGSYEQYF. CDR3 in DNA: TGTGCCAGCACTCCATTAGGGGGCTCCTACGAGCAGTACTTC.

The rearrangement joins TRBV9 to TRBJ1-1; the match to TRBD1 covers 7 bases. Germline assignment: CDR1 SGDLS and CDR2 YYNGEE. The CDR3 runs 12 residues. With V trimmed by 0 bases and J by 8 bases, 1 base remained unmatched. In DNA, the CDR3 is TGTGCCAGCAGCGTAGCAGGGGGAGAAGCTTTCTTT. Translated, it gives CASSVAGGEAFF.

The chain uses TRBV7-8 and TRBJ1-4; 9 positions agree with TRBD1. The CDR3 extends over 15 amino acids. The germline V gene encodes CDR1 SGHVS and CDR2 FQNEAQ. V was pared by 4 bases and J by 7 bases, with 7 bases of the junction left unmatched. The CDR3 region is CASSSDRDRAEKLFF. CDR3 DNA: TGTGCCAGCAGCTCCGACCGGGACAGGGCTGAAAAACTGTTTTTT.

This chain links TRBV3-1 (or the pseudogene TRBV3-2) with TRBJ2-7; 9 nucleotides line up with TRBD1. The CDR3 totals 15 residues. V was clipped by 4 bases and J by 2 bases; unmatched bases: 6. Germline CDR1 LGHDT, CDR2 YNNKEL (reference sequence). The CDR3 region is CASSRGQGLPYEQYF. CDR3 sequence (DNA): TGTGCCAGCAGCCGAGGACAGGGGCTCCCCTACGAGCAGTACTTC.

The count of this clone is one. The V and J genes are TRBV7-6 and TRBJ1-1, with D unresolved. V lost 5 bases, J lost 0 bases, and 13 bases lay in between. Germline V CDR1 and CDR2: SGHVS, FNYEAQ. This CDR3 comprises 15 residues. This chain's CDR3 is CASSPSSVMNTEAFF. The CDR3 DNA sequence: TGTGCCAGCAGCCCCAGTAGCGTCATGAACACTGAAGCTTTCTTT.

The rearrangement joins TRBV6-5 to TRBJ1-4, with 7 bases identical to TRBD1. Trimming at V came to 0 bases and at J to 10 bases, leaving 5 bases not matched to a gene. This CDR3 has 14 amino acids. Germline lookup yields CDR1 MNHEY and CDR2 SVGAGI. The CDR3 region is CASSYSGQTVKLFF. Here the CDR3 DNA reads TGTGCCAGCAGTTACTCGGGACAGACTGTAAAACTGTTTTTT.

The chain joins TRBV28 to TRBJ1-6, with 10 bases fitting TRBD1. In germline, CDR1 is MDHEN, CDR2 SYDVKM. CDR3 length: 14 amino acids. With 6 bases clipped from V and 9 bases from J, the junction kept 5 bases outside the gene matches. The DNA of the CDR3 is TGTGCCAGCAGGACGACAGGGGGCGGTTCACCCCTCCACTTT. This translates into CASRTTGGGSPLHF. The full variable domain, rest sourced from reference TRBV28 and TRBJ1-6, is DVKVTQSSRYLVKRTGEKVFLECVQDMDHENMFWYRQDPGLGLRLIYFSYDVKMKEKGDIPEGYSVSREKKERFSLILESASTNQTSMYLCASRTTGGGSPLHFGNGTRLTVT.

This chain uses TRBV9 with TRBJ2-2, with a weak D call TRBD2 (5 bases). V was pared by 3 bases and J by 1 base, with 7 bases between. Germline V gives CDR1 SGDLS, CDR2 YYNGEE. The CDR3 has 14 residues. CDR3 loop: CASSALGNTGELFF. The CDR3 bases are TGTGCCAGCAGCGCACTAGGGAACACCGGGGAGCTGTTTTTT.

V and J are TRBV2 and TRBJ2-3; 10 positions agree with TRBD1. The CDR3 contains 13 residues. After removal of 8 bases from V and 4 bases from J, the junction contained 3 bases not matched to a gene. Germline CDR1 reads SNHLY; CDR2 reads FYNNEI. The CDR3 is CASGGTGADTQYF. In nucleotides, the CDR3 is TGTGCCAGCGGTGGGACAGGGGCAGATACGCAGTATTTT.

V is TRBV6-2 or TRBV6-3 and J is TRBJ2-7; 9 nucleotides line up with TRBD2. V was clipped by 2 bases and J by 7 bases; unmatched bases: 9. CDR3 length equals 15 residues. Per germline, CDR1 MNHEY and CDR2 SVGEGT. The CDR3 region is CASSYGGGGAQEQYF. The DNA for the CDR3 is TGTGCCAGCAGTTACGGCGGCGGGGGGGCCCAAGAGCAGTACTTC.

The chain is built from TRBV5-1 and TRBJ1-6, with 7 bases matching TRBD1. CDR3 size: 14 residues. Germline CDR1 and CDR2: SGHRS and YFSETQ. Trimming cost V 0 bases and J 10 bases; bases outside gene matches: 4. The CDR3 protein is CASSLDRGGSPLHF. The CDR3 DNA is TGCGCCAGCAGCTTGGACAGGGGTGGGTCACCCCTCCACTTT.